Presented here are 25 T cell receptor beta chains from one specimen sequenced in a study of CD8+CD57+ T cells in acquired aplastic anemia. CDR3 and TCR beta VDJ profiling relied on a genomic DNA template. In TCRdb, the reads were re-called with MiXCR into one record per CDR3 protein. The sample holds roughly 260,000 distinct CDR3 sequences; more than 40% are singletons and the top ten take under 9%. The authors sequenced patients whose flow cytometry had shown CD8+CD57+ cell expansion. The specimen was sorted CD4+, CD8+, or CD8+CD57+ T cells (not recorded which) from PBMCs. Source of these receptors: a human donor with aplastic anemia.

This clonotype was picked up many times. The genes are TRBV12-3 or TRBV12-4 and TRBJ1-1; D perhaps matches TRBD1 (6 bases). This CDR3 is built from 17 residues. Trimming took off 0 bases at V and 1 base at J, with 15 bases between the two ends. CDR3 in amino acids: CASSLALKEGGNTEAFF. The CDR3 bases are TGTGCCAGCAGTTTAGCCCTTAAAGAAGGGGGGAACACTGAAGCTTTCTTT.

The rearrangement links TRBV15 to TRBJ2-7, with D possibly TRBD2 on 5 matching bases. The V and J ends lost 4 bases and 2 bases respectively, with 12 bases between them. The germline V gene has CDR1 LNHNV and CDR2 YYDKDF (reference sequence). CDR3 size: 14 residues. The CDR3 region is CATSTAGGPYEQYF. CDR3 in DNA: TGTGCCACCAGCACCGCGGGTGGCCCCTACGAGCAGTACTTC.

V gene TRBV11-2 combines with J gene TRBJ1-6; 8 bases are a match to TRBD1. The germline gives CDR1 SGHAT, CDR2 FQNNGV. CDR3 length equals 15 residues. J was trimmed by 9 bases and V by 2 bases; bases with no gene match: 6. CDR3 bases: TGTGCCAGCAGCTTATCAGACAGGGGACGTTCACCCCTCCACTTT. It encodes CASSLSDRGRSPLHF.

The chain employs TRBV7-9 and TRBJ2-3, with TRBD2 identical over 10 bases. Germline CDR1 and CDR2: SEHNR and FQNEAQ (reference sequence). This CDR3 region has 17 residues. Trimming removed 2 bases from V and 2 bases from J; junction bases left unmatched: 7. DNA for the CDR3: TGTGCCAGCAGCTTAATCGCTAGCGGGGGTGACACAGATACGCAGTATTTT. Residues: CASSLIASGGDTDTQYF.

In this sample, this clonotype turned up many times. This chain joins TRBV5-6 and TRBJ2-7, with a weak D call TRBD1 (6 bases). CDR1 and CDR2 from the germline V gene are SGHDT and YYEEEE. With 4 bases removed from V and 2 bases from J, the gap between germline ends came to 13 bases. The CDR3 spans 14 residues. CDR3 sequence (DNA): TGTGCCAGCAGCACTGGACAGATAGCCTACGAGCAGTACTTC. Its protein is CASSTGQIAYEQYF.

At least ten counts were recorded for this clonotype. The chain joins TRBV19 to TRBJ1-5; TRBD1 is a possible D gene (6 bases). The CDR3 loop spans 13 amino acids. V was shortened by 7 bases and J by 4 bases, with 11 bases between the two germline ends. Germline CDR1 is LNHDA and CDR2 is SQIVND (reference sequence). The CDR3: CASTLQGNQPQHF. In nucleotides, the CDR3 is TGTGCCAGTACCCTACAGGGTAATCAGCCCCAGCATTTT.

This clonotype came up a few times. The gene calls are TRBV6-6 and TRBJ1-6, with 7 bases fitting TRBD1. CDR3 length: 18 amino acids. The trim removed 0 bases at V and 8 bases at J, leaving 13 bases unmatched. From germline, CDR1 is MNHNY and CDR2 SVGAGI (reference sequence). The CDR3 DNA is TGTGCCAGCAGTTACTCATCGGCACAGGGGAGTCGTTATTCACCCCTCCACTTT. As protein: CASSYSSAQGSRYSPLHF.

This clonotype was counted a few times. One base away lies a much larger clone, so this may be a sequencing read error. J is TRBJ1-2 and V is TRBV6-5; D is possibly TRBD1 (5 bases). The V gene's germline CDR1 is MNHEY and CDR2 SVGAGI. The CDR3 loop spans 14 amino acids. V was trimmed by 2 bases and J by 2 bases, leaving 9 bases between them. CDR3 DNA sequence: TGTGCCAGCAGTTACATACAGGAGAACTATGGCTACACCTTC. Translated: CASSYIQENYGYTF.

The J gene is TRBJ2-7, the V gene TRBV20-1; 10 nucleotides match TRBD2. This CDR3 has 17 residues. V lost 1 base and J lost 5; bases outside the gene matches: 14. CDR1 DFQATT and CDR2 SNEGSKA come from the germline V gene (reference sequence). The CDR3 loop reads CSARVGLAGAAWDEQYF. The CDR3 bases are TGCAGTGCTAGAGTCGGCCTAGCGGGAGCCGCGTGGGACGAGCAGTACTTC.

This clonotype was observed a handful of times. This may stem from a read error, because a much larger clone lies one nucleotide away. Lacking the conserved final phenylalanine or tryptophan, this CDR3 likely reflects a read error. This chain joins TRBV19 and TRBJ2-1; 8 positions match TRBD1. This CDR3 spans 18 amino acids. Germline loops: CDR1 LNHDA, CDR2 SQIVND (reference sequence). V dropped 5 bases and J dropped 2; count of bases not matched to a gene: 14. In DNA, the CDR3 is TGTGCCAGTAGTCCTACGAATATAAGGACAGGGACCTACAATGAGCAGTTCTCC. Its protein product is CASSPTNIRTGTYNEQFS.

Only a few counts were recorded for this clonotype. The chain employs TRBV7-9 and TRBJ1-1; TRBD1 is a possible D gene (6 bases). The V gene's germline CDR1 is SEHNR and CDR2 FQNEAQ (reference sequence). The V end lost 6 bases, the J end lost 4 bases, and 12 bases lay between the germline ends. The CDR3 runs to 13 residues. CDR3 sequence (DNA): TGTGCCAGCAGTGAAAGGGGGTCCACTGAAGCTTTCTTT. This codes for CASSERGSTEAFF.

This clonotype was seen many times. The V gene is TRBV5-6, the J gene TRBJ1-2; D is undetermined. The CDR3 is 14 residues long. V was shortened by 3 bases and J by 3 bases, with 12 bases between the two germline ends. CDR1 SGHDT and CDR2 YYEEEE come from the germline V gene. CDR3 region: CASSYNSGYYGYTF. The CDR3 bases are TGTGCCAGCAGCTACAATTCGGGATACTATGGCTACACCTTC.

Only a few counts were recorded for this clonotype. V usage is TRBV11-2 and J usage is TRBJ2-1; maybe TRBD1 (6 bases). CDR3 length: 16 amino acids. Germline CDR1 reads SGHAT; CDR2 reads FQNNGV. Trimming took off 8 bases at V and 6 bases at J, with 23 bases between the two ends. CDR3 sequence (DNA): TGTGCCAGCGGATCCTTACAGGGCCCACTACTCAATGAGCAGTTCTTC. This gives the protein CASGSLQGPLLNEQFF.

This clonotype occurred once. The chain carries TRBV5-1 and TRBJ2-2; 10 bases are a match to TRBD2. The CDR3 consists of 16 residues. The trim removed 7 bases at V and 7 bases at J, leaving 13 bases unmatched. Germline-derived CDR1 and CDR2 are SGHRS and YFSETQ. The CDR3 nucleotides are TGCGCCAGCCGCGAATACTTAGCGGGAGGACACGGGGAGCTGTTTTTT. Protein sequence: CASREYLAGGHGELFF. Supplemented by reference TRBV5-1 and TRBJ2-2, the full variable domain reads KAGVTQTPRYLIKTRGQQVTLSCSPISGHRSVSWYQQTPGQGLQFLFEYFSETQRNKGNFPGRFSGRQFSNSRSEMNVSTLELGDSALYLCASREYLAGGHGELFFGEGSRLTVL.

This rearrangement joins TRBV6-5 to TRBJ2-7; 7 bases align to TRBD2. The junction had 2 bases not matched to a gene; V was cut back by 0 bases and J by 3 bases. This CDR3 has 14 residues. Germline V CDR1 and CDR2: MNHEY, SVGAGI. CDR3 protein: CASSYSGGGYEQYF. In nucleotides, the CDR3 is TGTGCCAGCAGTTACTCGGGGGGGGGCTACGAGCAGTACTTC.

The rearrangement links TRBV19 to TRBJ1-2, with 9 bases that match TRBD1. V trimming: 9 bases; J trimming: 0 bases; junction bases outside the gene matches: 11. The CDR3 is 16 residues long. Per the germline V gene, CDR1 is LNHDA and CDR2 is SQIVND (reference sequence). CDR3 loop: CASTQTGGPPNYGYTF. CDR3 sequence (DNA): TGTGCCAGCACTCAGACAGGGGGACCTCCTAACTATGGCTACACCTTC. Complete variable domain (other parts from reference TRBV19 and TRBJ1-2): DGGITQSPKYLFRKEGQNVTLSCEQNLNHDAMYWYRQDPGQGLRLIYYSQIVNDFQKGDIAEGYSVSREKKESFPLTVTSAQKNPTAFYLCASTQTGGPPNYGYTFGSGTRLTVV.

This clonotype occurred many times. The rearrangement joins TRBV9 to TRBJ2-1, with TRBD2 identical over 9 bases. Germline-derived CDR1 and CDR2 are SGDLS and YYNGEE. CDR3 size: 15 residues. V shed 4 bases, J shed 3 bases, and the junction held 5 bases outside the gene matches. CDR3 region: CASSLTSGLYNEQFF. The CDR3 bases are TGTGCCAGCAGCTTGACTAGCGGACTCTACAATGAGCAGTTCTTC.

This clonotype has more than one count but fewer than ten. This rearrangement joins TRBV30 to TRBJ1-5, with D possibly being TRBD1 (5 bases). V gave up 0 bases and J gave up 5 bases, with 11 bases separating them. Germline lookup yields CDR1 GTSNPN and CDR2 SVGIG (reference sequence). CDR3 length: 14 amino acids. Here the CDR3 DNA reads TGTGCCTGGAGTGTACGGGGCGGCTATCAGCCCCAGCATTTT. This encodes CAWSVRGGYQPQHF.

This clonotype was seen ten or more times. The chain has TRBV7-9 and TRBJ2-4; D not certain. The CDR3 runs 15 residues. Trimming removed 0 bases from V and 3 bases from J, with 9 bases in between. CDR1 and CDR2 (germline): SEHNR, FQNEAQ (reference sequence). The CDR3: CASSLAASGKNIQYF. The CDR3 nucleotides are TGTGCCAGCAGCTTAGCGGCGTCGGGCAAAAACATTCAGTACTTC.

In its sample, this clonotype was seen once. The chain joins TRBV7-8 to TRBJ2-5; D remains unclear. The CDR3 is 15 amino acids. Per the germline V gene, CDR1 is SGHVS and CDR2 is FQNEAQ. With 4 bases removed from V and 2 bases from J, the gap between germline ends came to 14 bases. CDR3 loop: CASSSLTRTQETQYF. As DNA, the CDR3 is TGTGCCAGCAGCTCATTGACAAGGACGCAAGAGACCCAGTACTTC.

This clonotype was counted many times. The V and J genes are TRBV7-6 and TRBJ1-2, with D tentatively TRBD1 (5 bases). Trimming took off 5 bases at V and 6 bases at J, with 19 bases between the two ends. CDR3 length: 15 residues. CDR1 and CDR2 (germline): SGHVS, FNYEAQ. CDR3 protein: CASSPSPASQDGYTF. The CDR3 DNA is TGTGCCAGCAGCCCCTCCCCGGCATCACAGGATGGCTACACCTTC.

This clonotype has just one count. V gene TRBV20-1 combines with J gene TRBJ2-1; D remains unclear. The V and J ends lost 0 bases and 9 bases respectively, with 15 bases between them. Germline lookup yields CDR1 DFQATT and CDR2 SNEGSKA (reference sequence). The CDR3 extends over 14 amino acids. CDR3 DNA sequence: TGCAGTGCTAGAGATCCTAGAATAGACCGTGAGCAGTTCTTC. Translating gives CSARDPRIDREQFF.

This rearrangement joins TRBV15 to TRBJ1-5, with TRBD1 matching 8 bases. The CDR3 consists of 18 residues. V shed 5 bases and J 5 bases; nucleotides not matched to a gene: 17. Per germline, CDR1 LNHNV and CDR2 YYDKDF (reference sequence). The CDR3 nucleotides read TGTGCCACCAGCGGCCTCTGGACAGGGATTACTAAGGATCAGCCCCAGCATTTT. Protein product: CATSGLWTGITKDQPQHF.

The V and J genes are TRBV4-3 and TRBJ2-2; no definite D call. V was pared by 0 bases and J by 5 bases, with 10 bases between. The CDR3 runs 15 residues. CDR1 is LGHNA, CDR2 YSLEER, per germline. This CDR3 is CASSQDPDPTGELFF. For the CDR3, the DNA is TGCGCCAGCAGCCAAGATCCCGACCCTACCGGGGAGCTGTTTTTT.

This clonotype appeared many times. The chain is built from TRBV9 and TRBJ2-1, with TRBD2 matching 9 bases. The J segment lost 5 bases and the V segment lost 6 bases, leaving 6 bases of the junction unmatched. CDR3 length: 14 residues. Germline CDR1 and CDR2: SGDLS and YYNGEE. CDR3 region: CASTPGTSNNEQFF. The CDR3 DNA is TGTGCCAGCACACCCGGGACTAGCAACAATGAGCAGTTCTTC.